The entry below gives a single TCR beta chain sequence along with its context. Which antigen it targets is not known. The junction and the germline gene differ at one end; a read error may be behind it. This sample stems from a study of T cells in Graves' hyperthyroidism and ophthalmopathy (dated by TCRdb to between 2017 and 2020). About the investigation overall: Peripheral blood samples were taken at the time of initial diagnosis, prior to any treatment. A discovery cohort of roughly 96 patients, 43 with Graves' ophthalmopathy and approximately 57 with stable Graves' hyperthyroidism, was used to find distinguishing TCR V-J signatures. Prospective prediction of ophthalmopathy was tested in an independent validation cohort of fewer than 20 hyperthyroidism patients and 17 patients who later progressed to ophthalmopathy. The roughly 100 discovery patients were divided at random into training and test sets in a 7:3 ratio. In about 6 Graves' hyperthyroidism patients, the study also compared T-cell repertoires from thyroid tissue with T-cell repertoires from blood. After blood sampling, hyperthyroidism patients were treated with methimazole at a starting dose of 30 mg daily, and ophthalmopathy patients were treated with high-dose intravenous methylprednisolone. TCR Vbeta CDR3 sequencing of approximately 140 peripheral blood samples (under 45 ophthalmopathy, about 80 hyperthyroidism and roughly 17 progressor patients) is reported in the paper.

Overall results and qualifications from the work: During validation, the model predicted progression to ophthalmopathy a median of roughly 7.1 months ahead of onset, with just under 71% sensitivity and 72.22% specificity. Ophthalmopathy was separated from stable hyperthyroidism by a 13 V-J signature model, with over 85% sensitivity and approximately 84% specificity obtained in cross-validation and 80%/75% obtained in testing. Most expanded thyroid clonotypes (frequency above 0.001) were also detected in blood, suggesting blood repertoires may reflect thyroid immune responses. Sample size was not statistically predetermined, and investigators were not blinded to group allocation.

The TCR beta CDR3 regions were amplified from RNA transcripts. The first round of RT-PCR for the TCR CDR3 was performed with the HTBI primer set and the Qiagen OneStep RT-PCR kit. Libraries were constructed in a second round of multiplex PCR, after which size selection and purification were performed. Sequencing of the libraries was done on an Illumina HiSeq2000 using paired-end 100 bp reads. The study's own analysis went as follows. Raw data were processed with SOAPnuke, discarding reads with adapters, uncalled bases, mean Phred below 15, or no exact constant-primer or identifier match. COPE v1.2.5 was used to merge high-quality paired reads, and clonotypes were defined as unique nucleotide sequences. Clonotypes were aligned to IMGT TRBV, TRBD and TRBJ reference segments using MiTCR v1.1. The analysis was restricted to V-J combinations with a frequency above 0.0001, which together covered just over 99% of the repertoires. The TCS score was defined as F50 (clonal expansion) divided by E x V (chaos), with BLOSUM62-based TCRdist calculated between CDR3 peptides within each V-J. Welch's t-statistics and random forest reduced fewer than 550 V-J features to 13, which were used in a naive Bayes classifier (R e1071). TCRdb applied fastp at Q25 and MiXCR to the public reads, then kept only in-frame beta chains. Merged by CDR3 protein, the rows form single entries marked with the most common genes and DNA. TCRdb assigned the V and J calls; the authors' analysis was not used. Across this sample there are 650,000 to 850,000 distinct CDR3 sequences, with around 20% seen only once. Around 15% of the sample belongs to the ten largest clones.

CDR1 and CDR2, looked up from the germline V gene, are SGHVS and FNYEAQ. The CDR3 sequence holds 16 residues, the cysteine and phenylalanine included. Solely the CDR3 DNA is kept, with 48 bases framed from the first base. Hyperthyroidism patients were newly diagnosed, with disease duration under 2 months, and aged 18 to 65 years. Patients with uncontrolled infections, other autoimmune diseases, pregnancy or lactation were excluded. Diagnoses relied on clinical symptoms, serum thyroxine and TRAb, thyroid ultrasound and orbital computed tomography. Blood from progressor patients was collected at the time of first diagnosis with hyperthyroidism, before any ophthalmopathy symptoms had appeared. Ficoll-Paque density gradient centrifugation was used to isolate PBMCs from around 10 ml of fresh peripheral blood. Progressor patients were first diagnosed with Graves' hyperthyroidism and then developed ophthalmopathy during follow-up. Total RNA was extracted using Trizol reagent, and RNA quality was assessed on an Agilent 2100 Bioanalyzer.

This receptor was taken from a woman in her forties or fifties with Graves' hyperthyroidism that later progressed to Graves' ophthalmopathy. The chain employs TRBV7-6 and TRBJ1-1, with a weak D call of TRBD1 (5 bases match). Source material: blood. The nucleotide sequence is given as TGCGCCAGCAGCCAAGAAGCAGGGCTTGGCTCATCTGAAGCTTTCTTT. Its product reads: CASSQEAGLGSSEAFF.